The clone carrying this TCR beta chain was found many times. Its antigen is not known. RNA transcripts gave rise to amplified TCR beta CDR3 regions. Primed by the HTBI set, a first-round RT-PCR was run on the TCR CDR3. One entry per CDR3 protein results from TCRdb running MiXCR on the multiplex PCR reads. Among some 500,000 distinct CDR3 sequences listed, 13% to 15% were seen once. The sample comes from a study of T cells in Graves' hyperthyroidism and ophthalmopathy. Graves' hyperthyroidism without ophthalmopathy progression within 18 months was termed stable. Newly diagnosed hyperthyroidism patients aged 18 to 65 years had disease lasting under 2 months. Study results and limitations: Blood also held most thyroid clonotypes expanded beyond 0.001.

Sequencing input: blood. This TCR was recovered from a woman aged 18 to 35 with Graves' hyperthyroidism.

The CDR3 DNA is TGTGCCTGGAGTGCAAGGACAGGCGGTCAGCCCCAGCATTTT. This translates into CAWSARTGGQPQHF. The rearrangement uses TRBV30 and TRBJ1-5; 7 nucleotides match TRBD1. The CDR3 is 14 amino acids. CDR1 is GTSNPN and CDR2 is SVGIG in the germline V gene (reference sequence). The J segment lost 6 bases and the V segment lost 1 base, leaving 6 bases of the junction unmatched.